These T cell receptor beta chains were read from a single sample in a study of T-cell memory formation after mild COVID-19. MiXCR, run by TCRdb on the 5' RACE reads, gives a single entry per CDR3 protein. The data contain hundreds of thousands of distinct CDR3 sequences, 20% of them singletons. The specimen was PBMCs or a T cell subset sorted from them (not recorded which). The receptors here all came from an adult woman who had mild COVID-19 (a few samples of this study predate the infection). Cell type and time point are not known. Each CDR3 is given with its conserved first and last residue.

v_gene: TRBV7-2; j_gene: TRBJ2-3; CDR3aa: CASSLTSGTLQGTDTQYF
v_gene: TRBV6-5; j_gene: TRBJ2-1; CDR3aa: CASSYSGRGNEQFF
v_gene: TRBV7-9; j_gene: TRBJ2-3; CDR3aa: CASSSPPDLAGSSTDTQYF
v_gene: TRBV12-3/TRBV12-4; j_gene: TRBJ2-7; CDR3aa: CASRATGTGGPSQYF
v_gene: TRBV6-5; j_gene: TRBJ2-7; CDR3aa: CASKSIDRVSEQYF
v_gene: TRBV3-1; j_gene: TRBJ1-2; CDR3aa: CASSQGKLRRGYTF
v_gene: TRBV7-2; j_gene: TRBJ1-5; CDR3aa: CASSLTGGDYSNQPQHF
v_gene: TRBV20-1; j_gene: TRBJ1-2; CDR3aa: CSARAYNANYGYTF
v_gene: TRBV7-6; j_gene: TRBJ2-7; CDR3aa: CASSLRAGVADKSEQYF
v_gene: TRBV12-3/TRBV12-4; j_gene: TRBJ2-1; CDR3aa: CASSPRRDEQFF
v_gene: TRBV30; j_gene: TRBJ2-7; CDR3aa: CAWSEQTGAEQYF
v_gene: TRBV3-2; j_gene: TRBJ2-5; CDR3aa: CASSLRRGRSPSYQETQYF
v_gene: TRBV12-3/TRBV12-4; j_gene: TRBJ1-2; CDR3aa: CASSLYDRGSYGYTF
v_gene: TRBV20-1; j_gene: TRBJ2-7; CDR3aa: CQPGQRTSEQYF
v_gene: TRBV5-1; j_gene: TRBJ1-2; CDR3aa: CASSLTRSVDGYTF
v_gene: TRBV7-2; j_gene: TRBJ2-2; CDR3aa: CASSSDRRNTGELFF
v_gene: TRBV5-1; j_gene: TRBJ2-6; CDR3aa: CASSGTGTSGSGANVLTF
v_gene: TRBV10-3; j_gene: TRBJ2-1; CDR3aa: CAIGGEAYNEQFF
v_gene: TRBV24-1; j_gene: TRBJ2-1; CDR3aa: CATSQGVGTYNEQFF
v_gene: TRBV12-3/TRBV12-4; j_gene: TRBJ2-2; CDR3aa: CASSFKGQTKSNTGELFF
v_gene: TRBV9; j_gene: TRBJ2-3; CDR3aa: CASSVVGTGTSTDTQYF
v_gene: TRBV24-1; j_gene: TRBJ2-5; CDR3aa: CATSDSSTSGRWETQYF
v_gene: TRBV5-1; j_gene: TRBJ2-1; CDR3aa: CASRFGELEQFF
v_gene: TRBV18; j_gene: TRBJ2-4; CDR3aa: CASSPPGGQGPNIQYF
v_gene: TRBV5-1; j_gene: TRBJ2-7; CDR3aa: CASSWTSEGYEQYF
v_gene: TRBV5-4; j_gene: TRBJ1-3; CDR3aa: CASSQAGASGNTIYF
v_gene: TRBV7-9; j_gene: TRBJ2-3; CDR3aa: CAAESWAGGITDTQYF
v_gene: TRBV29-1; j_gene: TRBJ2-7; CDR3aa: CSVAARLAGVYEQYF
v_gene: TRBV9; j_gene: TRBJ2-3; CDR3aa: CASSVDGGDTDTQYF
v_gene: TRBV20-1; j_gene: TRBJ1-1; CDR3aa: CSARDRRQRIEWGTEAFF
v_gene: TRBV3-1; j_gene: TRBJ2-7; CDR3aa: CASSPHGAVEQYF
v_gene: TRBV18; j_gene: TRBJ1-3; CDR3aa: CASSPEQTGNTIYF
v_gene: TRBV4-3; j_gene: TRBJ2-3; CDR3aa: CASSQDPTGSPDTQYF
v_gene: TRBV2; j_gene: TRBJ1-1; CDR3aa: CASSETHGGAFF
v_gene: TRBV20-1; j_gene: TRBJ2-3; CDR3aa: CSAPPGRRTTDTQYF
v_gene: TRBV9; j_gene: TRBJ2-3; CDR3aa: CASRNLTSGYTDTQYF
v_gene: TRBV2; j_gene: TRBJ2-3; CDR3aa: CASLRKRGGTSTDTQYF
v_gene: TRBV9; j_gene: TRBJ1-6; CDR3aa: CASSGGPHGTGRSPLHF
v_gene: TRBV6-2/TRBV6-3; j_gene: TRBJ2-7; CDR3aa: CASNPRGQGSYEQYF
v_gene: TRBV5-1; j_gene: TRBJ2-3; CDR3aa: CASSLGQGEDTQYF
v_gene: TRBV12-3/TRBV12-4; j_gene: TRBJ1-2; CDR3aa: CASSLAGSSTRPTF
v_gene: TRBV5-1; j_gene: TRBJ2-3; CDR3aa: CASSLGPYRERATDTQYF
v_gene: TRBV5-1; j_gene: TRBJ1-4; CDR3aa: CASSLAGDRNEKLFF
v_gene: TRBV5-1; j_gene: TRBJ2-7; CDR3aa: CASSLGFSSYEQYF
v_gene: TRBV5-6; j_gene: TRBJ1-1; CDR3aa: CASSLPGQGDTEAFF
v_gene: TRBV7-9; j_gene: TRBJ2-1; CDR3aa: CASTRLGKDEQFF
v_gene: TRBV6-1; j_gene: TRBJ2-7; CDR3aa: CASRKTSGVIPYEQYF
v_gene: TRBV3-1; j_gene: TRBJ2-7; CDR3aa: CASSLGTGQGREQYF
v_gene: TRBV20-1; j_gene: TRBJ1-5; CDR3aa: CSAPGGSAYSNQPQHF
v_gene: TRBV28; j_gene: TRBJ2-5; CDR3aa: CASRGQVHGETQYF
v_gene: TRBV6-5; j_gene: TRBJ2-1; CDR3aa: CASRFNVDEQFF